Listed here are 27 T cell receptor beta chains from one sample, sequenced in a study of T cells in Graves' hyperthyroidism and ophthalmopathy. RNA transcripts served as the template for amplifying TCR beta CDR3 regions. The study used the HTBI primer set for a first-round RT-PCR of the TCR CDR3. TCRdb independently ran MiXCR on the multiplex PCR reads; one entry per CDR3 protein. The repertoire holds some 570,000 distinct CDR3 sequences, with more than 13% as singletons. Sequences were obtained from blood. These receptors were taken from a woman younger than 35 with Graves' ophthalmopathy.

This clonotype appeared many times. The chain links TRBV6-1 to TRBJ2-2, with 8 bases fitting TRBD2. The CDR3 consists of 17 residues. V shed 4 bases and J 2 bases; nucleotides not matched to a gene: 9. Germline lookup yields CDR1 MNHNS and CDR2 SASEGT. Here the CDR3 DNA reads TGTGCCAGCAGTGGCATGATAGCGGGAACAAACACCGGGGAGCTGTTTTTT. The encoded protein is CASSGMIAGTNTGELFF.

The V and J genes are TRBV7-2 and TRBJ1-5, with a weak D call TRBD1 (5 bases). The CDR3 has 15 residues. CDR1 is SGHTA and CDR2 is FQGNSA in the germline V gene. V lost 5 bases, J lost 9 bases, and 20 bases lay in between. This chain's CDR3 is CASSQETRGRGPQHF. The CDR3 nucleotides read TGTGCCAGCAGCCAAGAGACGAGGGGCCGCGGGCCCCAGCATTTT.

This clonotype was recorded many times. The CDR3 is CASSLPHTGGPHVNTQYF. The CDR3 DNA is TGTGCCAGCAGTTTACCCCACACAGGGGGTCCGCACGTCAATACGCAGTATTTT. The chain is built from TRBV28 and TRBJ2-3, with 8 positions matching TRBD1. Unmatched junction bases numbered 17, after V lost 2 bases and J lost 7 bases. CDR3 length: 18 amino acids. CDR1 MDHEN and CDR2 SYDVKM come from the germline V gene.

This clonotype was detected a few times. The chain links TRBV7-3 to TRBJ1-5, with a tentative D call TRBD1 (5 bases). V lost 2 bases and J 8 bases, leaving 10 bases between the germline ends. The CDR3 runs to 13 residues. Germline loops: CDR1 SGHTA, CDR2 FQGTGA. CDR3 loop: CASSLDSHEPQHF. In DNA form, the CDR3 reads TGTGCCAGCAGCTTAGACAGTCACGAGCCCCAGCATTTT.

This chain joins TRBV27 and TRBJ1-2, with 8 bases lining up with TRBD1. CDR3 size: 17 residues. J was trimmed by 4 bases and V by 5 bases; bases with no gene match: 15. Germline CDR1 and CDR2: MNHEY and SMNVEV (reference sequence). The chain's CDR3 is CASSPRSSGGPSYGYTF. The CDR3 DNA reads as TGTGCCAGCAGTCCCCGCTCATCAGGGGGCCCCTCCTATGGCTACACCTTC.

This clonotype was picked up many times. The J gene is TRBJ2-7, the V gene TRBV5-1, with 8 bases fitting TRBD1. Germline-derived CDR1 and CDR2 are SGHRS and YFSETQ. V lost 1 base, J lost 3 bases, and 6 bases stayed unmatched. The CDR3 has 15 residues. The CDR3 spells CASSLLAGQVYEQYF. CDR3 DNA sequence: TGCGCCAGCAGCTTGCTTGCGGGACAGGTCTACGAGCAGTACTTC.

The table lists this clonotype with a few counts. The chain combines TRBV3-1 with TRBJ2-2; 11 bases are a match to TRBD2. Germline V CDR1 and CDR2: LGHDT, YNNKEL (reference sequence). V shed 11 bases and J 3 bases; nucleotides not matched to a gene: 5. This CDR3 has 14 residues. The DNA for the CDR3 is TGTGCCTGCCAACTAGCGGGAGACACCGGGGAGCTGTTTTTT. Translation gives CACQLAGDTGELFF.

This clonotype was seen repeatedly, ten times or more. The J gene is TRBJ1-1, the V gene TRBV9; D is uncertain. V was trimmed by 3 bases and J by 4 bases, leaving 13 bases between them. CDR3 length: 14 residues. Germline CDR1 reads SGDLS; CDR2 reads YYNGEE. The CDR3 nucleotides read TGTGCCAGCAGCGCTTACCTTAGTGGCACTGAAGCTTTCTTT. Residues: CASSAYLSGTEAFF.

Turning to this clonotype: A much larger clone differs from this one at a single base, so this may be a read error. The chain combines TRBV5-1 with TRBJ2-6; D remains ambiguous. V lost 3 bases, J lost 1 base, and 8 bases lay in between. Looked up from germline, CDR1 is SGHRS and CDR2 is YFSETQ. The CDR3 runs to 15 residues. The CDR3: CASSSVTSGANVLTF. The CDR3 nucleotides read TGCGCCAGCAGCTCGGTGACATCTGGGGCCAACGTCCTGACTTTC.

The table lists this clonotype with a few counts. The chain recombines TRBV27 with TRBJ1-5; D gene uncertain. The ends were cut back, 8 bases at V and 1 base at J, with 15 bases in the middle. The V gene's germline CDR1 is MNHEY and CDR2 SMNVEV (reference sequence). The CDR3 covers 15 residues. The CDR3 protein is CASREGGQSNQPQHF. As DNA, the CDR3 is TGTGCCAGCCGGGAGGGAGGGCAGAGCAATCAGCCCCAGCATTTT.

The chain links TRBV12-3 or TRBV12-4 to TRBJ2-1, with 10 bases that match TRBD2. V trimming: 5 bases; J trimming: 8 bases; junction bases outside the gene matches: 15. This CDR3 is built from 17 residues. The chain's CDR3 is CASSPRLSGGGHDEQFF. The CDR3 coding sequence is TGTGCCAGCAGTCCCAGACTAAGCGGGGGGGGTCACGATGAGCAGTTCTTC.

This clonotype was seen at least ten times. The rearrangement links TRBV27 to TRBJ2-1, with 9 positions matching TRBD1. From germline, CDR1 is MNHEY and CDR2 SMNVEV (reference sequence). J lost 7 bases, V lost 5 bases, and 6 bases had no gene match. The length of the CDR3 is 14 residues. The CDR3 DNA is TGTGCCAGCAGTACCGGGACAGGGTGGAATGAGCAGTTCTTC. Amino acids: CASSTGTGWNEQFF.

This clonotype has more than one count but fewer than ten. CDR3 sequence: CASSSTSVEQFF. For the CDR3, the DNA is TGTGCCAGCAGCTCAACTAGTGTTGAGCAGTTCTTC. V usage is TRBV12-3 or TRBV12-4 and J usage is TRBJ2-1, with a tentative D call TRBD2 (5 bases). The CDR3 is 12 residues long. The V gene lost 6 bases and the J gene lost 9 bases, with 12 bases spanning the gap.

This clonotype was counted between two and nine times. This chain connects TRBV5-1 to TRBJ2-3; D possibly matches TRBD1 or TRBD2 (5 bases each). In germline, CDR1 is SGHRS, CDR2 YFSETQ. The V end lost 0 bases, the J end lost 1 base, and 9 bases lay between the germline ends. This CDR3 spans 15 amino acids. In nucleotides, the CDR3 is TGCGCCAGCAGCTTGGTCCAGGGAGGCACAGATACGCAGTATTTT. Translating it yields CASSLVQGGTDTQYF.

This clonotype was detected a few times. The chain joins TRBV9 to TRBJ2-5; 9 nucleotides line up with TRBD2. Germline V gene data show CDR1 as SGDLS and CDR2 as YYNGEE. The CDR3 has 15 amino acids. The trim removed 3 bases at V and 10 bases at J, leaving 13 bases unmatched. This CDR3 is CASSAQTGTSQIQYF. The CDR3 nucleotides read TGTGCCAGCAGCGCCCAAACCGGGACTAGCCAGATCCAGTACTTC.

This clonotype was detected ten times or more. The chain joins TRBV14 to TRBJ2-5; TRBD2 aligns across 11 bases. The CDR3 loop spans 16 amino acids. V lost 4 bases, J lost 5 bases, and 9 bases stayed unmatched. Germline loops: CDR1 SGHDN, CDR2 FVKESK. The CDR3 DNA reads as TGTGCCAGCAGCCCAGGAGAGACTAGCGGGATGGAGACCCAGTACTTC. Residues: CASSPGETSGMETQYF.

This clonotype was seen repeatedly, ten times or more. CDR3: CASTHSGLLNQPQHF. The CDR3 DNA reads TGTGCCAGCACCCACTCGGGGCTGCTCAATCAGCCCCAGCATTTT. The chain couples TRBV12-3 or TRBV12-4 to TRBJ1-5; maybe TRBD1 (5 bases). CDR3 length: 15 residues. V was pared by 7 bases and J by 3 bases, with 16 bases between.

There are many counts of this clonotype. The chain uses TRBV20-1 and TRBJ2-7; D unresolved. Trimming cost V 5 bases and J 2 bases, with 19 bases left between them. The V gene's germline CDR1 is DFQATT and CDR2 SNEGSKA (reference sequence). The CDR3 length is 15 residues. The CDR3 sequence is CSAPPKQILPYEQYF. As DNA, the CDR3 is TGCAGTGCTCCCCCCAAACAAATACTTCCCTACGAGCAGTACTTC.

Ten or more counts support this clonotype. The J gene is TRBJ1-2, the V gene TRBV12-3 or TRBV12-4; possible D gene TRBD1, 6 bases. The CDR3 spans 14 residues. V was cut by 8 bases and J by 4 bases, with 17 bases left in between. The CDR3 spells CASSRGASIYGYTF. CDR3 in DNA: TGTGCCAGCTCACGGGGGGCATCAATCTATGGCTACACCTTC.

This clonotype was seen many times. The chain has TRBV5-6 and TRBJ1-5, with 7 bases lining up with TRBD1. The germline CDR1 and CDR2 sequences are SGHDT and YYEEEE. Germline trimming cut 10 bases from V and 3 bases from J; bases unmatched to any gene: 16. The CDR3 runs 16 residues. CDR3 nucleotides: TGTGCCTCCCACCGTGGGGAGACAGGGTACAATCAGCCCCAGCATTTT. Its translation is CASHRGETGYNQPQHF.

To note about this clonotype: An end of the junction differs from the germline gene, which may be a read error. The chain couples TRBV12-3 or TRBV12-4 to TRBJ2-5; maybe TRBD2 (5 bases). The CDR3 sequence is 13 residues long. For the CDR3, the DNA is TGTGCCAGCGGTTTACCCGGGAAGAAGACCCAGTACTTC. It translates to CASGLPGKKTQYF.

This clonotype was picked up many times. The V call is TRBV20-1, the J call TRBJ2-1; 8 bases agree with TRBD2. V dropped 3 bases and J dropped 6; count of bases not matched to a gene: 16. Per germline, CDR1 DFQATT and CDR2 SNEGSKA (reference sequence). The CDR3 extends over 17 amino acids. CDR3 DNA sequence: TGCAGTGCTAGTGAAGCGGGAGTCCTGTATTCATTCAATGAGCAGTTCTTC. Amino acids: CSASEAGVLYSFNEQFF.

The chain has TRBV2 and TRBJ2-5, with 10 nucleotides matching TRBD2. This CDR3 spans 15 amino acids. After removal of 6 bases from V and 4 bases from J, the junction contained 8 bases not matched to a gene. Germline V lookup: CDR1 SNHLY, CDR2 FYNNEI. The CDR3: CASSAGSSGRETQYF. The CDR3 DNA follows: TGTGCCAGCAGCGCAGGGTCTAGCGGGAGAGAGACCCAGTACTTC. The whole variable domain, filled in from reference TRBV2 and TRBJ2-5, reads EPEVTQTPSHQVTQMGQEVILRCVPISNHLYFYWYRQILGQKVEFLVSFYNNEISEKSEIFDDQFSVERPDGSNFTLKIRSTKLEDSAMYFCASSAGSSGRETQYFGPGTRLLVL.

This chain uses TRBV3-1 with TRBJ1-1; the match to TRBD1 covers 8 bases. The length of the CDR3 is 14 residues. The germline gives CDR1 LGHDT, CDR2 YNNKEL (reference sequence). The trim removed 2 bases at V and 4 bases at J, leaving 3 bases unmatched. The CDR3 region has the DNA TGTGCCAGCAGCCAACAGGGGGCGGTCACTGAAGCTTTCTTT. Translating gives CASSQQGAVTEAFF. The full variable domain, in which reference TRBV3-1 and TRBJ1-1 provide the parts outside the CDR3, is DTAVSQTPKYLVTQMGNDKSIKCEQNLGHDTMYWYKQDSKKFLKIMFSYNNKELIINETVPNRFSPKSPDKAHLNLHINSLELGDSAVYFCASSQQGAVTEAFFGQGTRLTVV.

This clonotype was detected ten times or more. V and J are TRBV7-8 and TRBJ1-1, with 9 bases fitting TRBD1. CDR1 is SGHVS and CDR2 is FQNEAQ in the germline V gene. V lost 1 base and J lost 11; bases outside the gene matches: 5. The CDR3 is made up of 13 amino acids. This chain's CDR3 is CASSLVWTGDAFF. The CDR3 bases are TGTGCCAGCAGCTTAGTTTGGACAGGGGATGCTTTCTTT.

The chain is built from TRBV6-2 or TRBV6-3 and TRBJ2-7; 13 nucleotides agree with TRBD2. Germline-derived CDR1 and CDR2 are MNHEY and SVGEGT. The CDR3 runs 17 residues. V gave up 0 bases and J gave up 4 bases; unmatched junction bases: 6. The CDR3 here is CASSYSTTSGREYEQYF. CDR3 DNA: TGTGCCAGCAGTTACTCGACTACTAGCGGGAGGGAGTACGAGCAGTACTTC.

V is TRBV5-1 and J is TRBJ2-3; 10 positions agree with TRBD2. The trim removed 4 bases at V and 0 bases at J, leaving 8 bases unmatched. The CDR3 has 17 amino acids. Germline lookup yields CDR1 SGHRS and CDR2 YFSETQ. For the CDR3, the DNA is TGCGCCAGCAGCCCTGGGGCGACTAGCGGGAGCACAGATACGCAGTATTTT. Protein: CASSPGATSGSTDTQYF.